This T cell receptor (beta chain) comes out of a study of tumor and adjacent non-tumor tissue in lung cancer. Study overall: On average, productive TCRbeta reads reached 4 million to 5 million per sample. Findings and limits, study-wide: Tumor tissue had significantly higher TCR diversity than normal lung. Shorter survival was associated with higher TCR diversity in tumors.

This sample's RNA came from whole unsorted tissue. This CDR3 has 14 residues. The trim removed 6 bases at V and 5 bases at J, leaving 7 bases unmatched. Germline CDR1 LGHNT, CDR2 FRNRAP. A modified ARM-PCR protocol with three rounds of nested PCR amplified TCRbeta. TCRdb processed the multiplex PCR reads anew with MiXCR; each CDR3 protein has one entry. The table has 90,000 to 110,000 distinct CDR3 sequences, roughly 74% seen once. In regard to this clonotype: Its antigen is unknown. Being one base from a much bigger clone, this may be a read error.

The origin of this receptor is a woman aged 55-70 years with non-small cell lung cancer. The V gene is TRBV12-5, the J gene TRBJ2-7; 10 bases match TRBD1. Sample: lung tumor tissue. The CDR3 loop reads CASGWDRGRDEQYF. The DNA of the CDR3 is TGTGCTAGTGGCTGGGACAGGGGAAGGGACGAGCAGTACTTC.